These 24 T cell receptor beta chains share one sample of origin, sequenced in a study of HIV-infected patients and healthy controls. Alpha and beta constant-region primers primed reverse transcription of around 500 ng RNA. Each of the alpha and beta chains got its own library through chain-specific third strand synthesis with indices. MiXCR, applied by TCRdb to the 5' RACE reads, yields one record per CDR3 protein. Of 6,100 or so distinct CDR3 sequences listed, 10% to 11% are singletons. Whole blood was used without fractionation, so all unsorted peripheral T cells were included. This specimen was blood, taken before antiretroviral therapy. The receptors shown here come from an adult with HIV infection.

The rearrangement uses TRBV5-6 and TRBJ2-1; TRBD2 matches at 11 bases. In germline, CDR1 is SGHDT, CDR2 YYEEEE. The CDR3 sequence is 16 residues long. J was trimmed by 4 bases and V by 4 bases; bases with no gene match: 7. The CDR3 reads CASSIPGLAVYNEQFF. The CDR3 DNA follows: TGTGCCAGCAGCATACCGGGACTAGCGGTTTACAATGAGCAGTTCTTC. Full variable domain (rest looked up from reference TRBV5-6 and TRBJ2-1): DAGVTQSPTHLIKTRGQQVTLRCSPKSGHDTVSWYQQALGQGPQFIFQYYEEEERQRGNFPDRFSGHQFPNYSSELNVNALLLGDSALYLCASSIPGLAVYNEQFFGPGTRLTVL.

This clonotype is categorized as medium-sized (0.01 to 0.1%). The chain joins TRBV7-9 to TRBJ1-5; no clear D. Trimming pared 1 base from V and 0 bases from J, leaving 1 base between. There are 13 residues in the CDR3. CDR1 is SEHNR and CDR2 is FQNEAQ in the germline V gene (reference sequence). The CDR3 sequence: CASSLDSNQPQHF. DNA of the CDR3: TGTGCCAGCAGCTTAGATAGCAATCAGCCCCAGCATTTT.

The sample holds a few counts of this clonotype. The genes are TRBV12-3 or TRBV12-4 and TRBJ2-7; D assignment may be TRBD1 or TRBD2 (5 bases each). Deletions cut 5 bases from V and 6 bases from J, with 14 bases between. CDR3 length equals 13 residues. The CDR3 here is CASSPGERGEQYF. Written as DNA, the CDR3 is TGTGCCAGCAGTCCGGGCGAGAGGGGCGAGCAGTACTTC.

This clonotype was seen only a few times. The V call is TRBV29-1, the J call TRBJ1-1; 7 bases fit TRBD1. Germline CDR1 reads SQVTM; CDR2 reads ANQGSEA. The V and J ends lost 5 bases and 1 base, in that order; junction bases with no gene match: 4. This CDR3 has 13 amino acids. CDR3 sequence: CSVTQGGNTEAFF. DNA for the CDR3: TGCAGCGTTACCCAGGGGGGGAACACTGAAGCTTTCTTT.

The chain recombines TRBV19 with TRBJ1-5; D unresolved. The germline V and J ends were trimmed by 1 base and 1 base, with 5 bases remaining between them. Germline lookup yields CDR1 LNHDA and CDR2 SQIVND (reference sequence). The CDR3 spans 14 residues. DNA for the CDR3: TGTGCCAGTAGTATAGGGACGAGCAATCAGCCCCAGCATTTT. The encoded protein is CASSIGTSNQPQHF.

This clonotype occurred many times. The chain has TRBV30 and TRBJ2-1; tentatively, D is TRBD1 or TRBD2 (6 bases each). Germline CDR1 GTSNPN, CDR2 SVGIG (reference sequence). CDR3 size: 16 residues. Trimming removed 4 bases from V and 1 base from J, with 17 bases in between. The CDR3 DNA follows: TGTGCCTGGACCAAAAAGGGGGGTGTGTCCTACAATGAGCAGTTCTTC. Its translation is CAWTKKGGVSYNEQFF.

This clonotype was observed many times. V is TRBV6-1 and J is TRBJ1-1; TRBD1 is a possible D gene (5 bases). CDR3 length: 14 amino acids. V lost 6 bases and J lost 1, with 12 bases in between. CDR1 is MNHNS and CDR2 is SASEGT in the germline V gene. The CDR3 loop reads CASRIKTANTEAFF. CDR3 DNA: TGTGCCAGCAGGATTAAGACAGCGAACACTGAAGCTTTCTTT.

This clonotype has only a few counts. The chain joins TRBV20-1 to TRBJ2-3, with TRBD2 as a possible D gene (6 bases). The CDR3 length is 14 residues. CDR1 DFQATT and CDR2 SNEGSKA come from the germline V gene (reference sequence). V gave up 5 bases and J gave up 0 bases, with 12 bases separating them. This chain's CDR3 is CSARLSGSTDTQYF. The CDR3 DNA reads as TGCAGTGCTCGTCTTAGCGGAAGCACAGATACGCAGTATTTT.

This clonotype is termed medium-sized (0.01 to 0.1%). The chain joins TRBV29-1 to TRBJ2-1; 12 positions match TRBD2. CDR3 size: 13 residues. Germline V gene sequence: CDR1 SQVTM, CDR2 ANQGSEA. V was clipped by 5 bases and J by 9 bases; unmatched bases: 5. The DNA for the CDR3 is TGCAGCGTTCGGACTAGCGGGATGGGTGAGCAGTTCTTC. It yields the protein CSVRTSGMGEQFF.

This clonotype was observed at least ten times. The V and J genes are TRBV28 and TRBJ2-7, with D possibly TRBD2 on 6 matching bases. The CDR3 covers 17 residues. The V gene lost 3 bases and the J gene lost 1 base, with 19 bases spanning the gap. In germline, CDR1 is MDHEN, CDR2 SYDVKM. The CDR3 reads CASSLPPGDSSSYEQYF. The CDR3, as DNA: TGTGCCAGCAGTTTGCCCCCGGGGGACTCATCGTCCTACGAGCAGTACTTC.

The chain combines TRBV20-1 with TRBJ2-1; TRBD2 matches 7 bases. Germline CDR1 DFQATT, CDR2 SNEGSKA (reference sequence). There are 14 residues in the CDR3. The trim removed 5 bases at V and 3 bases at J, leaving 7 bases unmatched. The CDR3 bases are TGCAGTGCTCAAAGCGGCGGGAGCTACAATGAGCAGTTCTTC. Amino acid sequence: CSAQSGGSYNEQFF.

This clonotype was observed at least ten times. The V gene is TRBV7-9, the J gene TRBJ1-1; D call uncertain. This CDR3 region has 14 residues. V was pared by 6 bases and J by 0 bases, with 11 bases between. Germline CDR1 is SEHNR and CDR2 is FQNEAQ (reference sequence). Here the CDR3 reads CASRNRPVNTEAFF. CDR3 bases: TGTGCCAGCAGAAATCGTCCGGTGAACACTGAAGCTTTCTTT.

The sample holds a few counts of this clonotype. V usage is TRBV11-2 and J usage is TRBJ1-6; D remains ambiguous. V dropped 2 bases and J dropped 14 bases, with 13 bases sitting between them. This CDR3 has 13 residues. The germline gives CDR1 SGHAT, CDR2 FQNNGV. The CDR3 DNA reads as TGTGCCAGCAGCTTATTGTCCTCGCAGACCCTCCACTTT. Translated, it gives CASSLLSSQTLHF.

In this sample, this clonotype is medium-sized (0.01 to 0.1%). This chain uses TRBV11-2 with TRBJ2-1; tentatively, D is TRBD2 (7 bases). The germline V gene has CDR1 SGHAT and CDR2 FQNNGV. The germline V and J ends were trimmed by 1 base and 5 bases, with 18 bases remaining between them. The CDR3 is 17 residues long. The CDR3 sequence: CASSLGTAGLRDNEQFF. CDR3 coding DNA: TGTGCCAGCAGCTTAGGGACAGCGGGACTGAGGGACAATGAGCAGTTCTTC. The full variable domain, rest sourced from reference TRBV11-2 and TRBJ2-1, is EAGVAQSPRYKIIEKRQSVAFWCNPISGHATLYWYQQILGQGPKLLIQFQNNGVVDDSQLPKDRFSAERLKGVDSTLKIQPAKLEDSAVYLCASSLGTAGLRDNEQFFGPGTRLTVL.

This clonotype is deemed medium-sized (0.01 to 0.1%). V is TRBV28 and J is TRBJ1-1, with 11 nucleotides matching TRBD1. CDR1 and CDR2 (germline): MDHEN, SYDVKM. The CDR3 runs to 16 residues. V shed 6 bases and J 1 base; nucleotides not matched to a gene: 7. The CDR3 nucleotides are TGTGCCAGCAGCAAACCGGGACAGGGGGGGAACACTGAAGCTTTCTTT. Its protein product is CASSKPGQGGNTEAFF. Together with reference TRBV28 and TRBJ1-1, the CDR3 gives the full variable domain: DVKVTQSSRYLVKRTGEKVFLECVQDMDHENMFWYRQDPGLGLRLIYFSYDVKMKEKGDIPEGYSVSREKKERFSLILESASTNQTSMYLCASSKPGQGGNTEAFFGQGTRLTVV.

This clonotype was recorded many times. The V and J genes are TRBV12-3 or TRBV12-4 and TRBJ1-5, with D maybe TRBD1 (6 bases). The ends were cut back, 6 bases at V and 11 bases at J, with 14 bases in the middle. This CDR3 is built from 12 residues. CDR3 in amino acids: CASSGVRGSQHF. CDR3 nucleotide sequence: TGTGCCAGCAGCGGGGTAAGGGGGTCCCAGCATTTT.

This clonotype was counted ten times or more. This chain joins TRBV19 and TRBJ2-1; D remains unclear. V lost 3 bases and J 9 bases, leaving 6 bases between the germline ends. This CDR3 has 11 residues. Germline V gene data show CDR1 as LNHDA and CDR2 as SQIVND (reference sequence). The CDR3 reads CASSIRSEQFF. DNA for the CDR3: TGTGCCAGTAGTATCCGGAGTGAGCAGTTCTTC.

A single count supports this clonotype. The chain recombines TRBV7-2 with TRBJ1-3; D gene uncertain. Germline V gene sequence: CDR1 SGHTA, CDR2 FQGNSA. This CDR3 is 15 amino acids long. The V end lost 3 bases, the J end lost 5 bases, and 14 bases lay between the germline ends. DNA of the CDR3: TGTGCCAGCAGCTTTGGCCCCGGGCAGCGAAACACCATATATTTT. Translated, it gives CASSFGPGQRNTIYF.

This clonotype was recorded at least ten times. The V and J genes are TRBV19 and TRBJ1-1; D is possibly TRBD1 (5 bases). CDR3 length equals 14 residues. The V gene's germline CDR1 is LNHDA and CDR2 SQIVND (reference sequence). V was trimmed by 6 bases and J by 0 bases, leaving 11 bases between them. CDR3 DNA: TGTGCCAGTAGAATGGGGGTTCTGAACACTGAAGCTTTCTTT. Translation: CASRMGVLNTEAFF. The complete variable domain, with remaining parts taken from reference TRBV19 and TRBJ1-1, reads DGGITQSPKYLFRKEGQNVTLSCEQNLNHDAMYWYRQDPGQGLRLIYYSQIVNDFQKGDIAEGYSVSREKKESFPLTVTSAQKNPTAFYLCASRMGVLNTEAFFGQGTRLTVV.

This clonotype is medium-sized by share. The genes are TRBV20-1 and TRBJ1-1, with D unclear. The germline V gene has CDR1 DFQATT and CDR2 SNEGSKA (reference sequence). This CDR3 is built from 13 residues. V shed 3 bases and J shed 4 bases, with 12 bases lying between them. In DNA, the CDR3 is TGCAGTGCTAGGTGGGATCAGGCCACTGAAGCTTTCTTT. Protein product: CSARWDQATEAFF.

This clonotype ranks as medium-sized. The gene calls are TRBV29-1 and TRBJ1-1; 7 positions match TRBD1. Germline CDR1 SQVTM, CDR2 ANQGSEA. The CDR3 consists of 13 residues. V dropped 7 bases and J dropped 5; count of bases not matched to a gene: 10. CDR3: CSAHDRAGTEAFF. The CDR3 DNA reads TGCAGCGCCCACGACAGGGCCGGGACTGAAGCTTTCTTT.

The sample holds many counts of this clonotype. The chain recombines TRBV5-1 with TRBJ2-7; possibly TRBD2 for D (6 bases). The V end lost 4 bases, the J end lost 3 bases, and 11 bases lay between the germline ends. CDR1 is SGHRS, CDR2 YFSETQ, per germline. The CDR3 has 13 amino acids. CDR3 nucleotide sequence: TGCGCCAGCAGCCAAACGGGGGACTACGAGCAGTACTTC. Amino acids: CASSQTGDYEQYF.

This rearrangement joins TRBV7-9 to TRBJ2-3, with a possible D match to TRBD1 (5 bases). Germline V lookup: CDR1 SEHNR, CDR2 FQNEAQ (reference sequence). The V end lost 5 bases, the J end lost 3 bases, and 18 bases lay between the germline ends. This CDR3 has 16 residues. CDR3 bases: TGTGCCAGCAGCCCCTACCGAGCAGGGAAGACAGATACGCAGTATTTT. Its protein product is CASSPYRAGKTDTQYF.

The chain employs TRBV18 and TRBJ2-1; TRBD2 agrees at 9 bases. This CDR3 has 16 residues. Germline V gene sequence: CDR1 KGHSH, CDR2 LQKENI. The J segment lost 8 bases and the V segment lost 3 bases, leaving 11 bases of the junction unmatched. In DNA, the CDR3 is TGTGCCAGCTCACCCGCACGAGCGGGAGGTCGGGATGAGCAGTTCTTC. Amino acids: CASSPARAGGRDEQFF.